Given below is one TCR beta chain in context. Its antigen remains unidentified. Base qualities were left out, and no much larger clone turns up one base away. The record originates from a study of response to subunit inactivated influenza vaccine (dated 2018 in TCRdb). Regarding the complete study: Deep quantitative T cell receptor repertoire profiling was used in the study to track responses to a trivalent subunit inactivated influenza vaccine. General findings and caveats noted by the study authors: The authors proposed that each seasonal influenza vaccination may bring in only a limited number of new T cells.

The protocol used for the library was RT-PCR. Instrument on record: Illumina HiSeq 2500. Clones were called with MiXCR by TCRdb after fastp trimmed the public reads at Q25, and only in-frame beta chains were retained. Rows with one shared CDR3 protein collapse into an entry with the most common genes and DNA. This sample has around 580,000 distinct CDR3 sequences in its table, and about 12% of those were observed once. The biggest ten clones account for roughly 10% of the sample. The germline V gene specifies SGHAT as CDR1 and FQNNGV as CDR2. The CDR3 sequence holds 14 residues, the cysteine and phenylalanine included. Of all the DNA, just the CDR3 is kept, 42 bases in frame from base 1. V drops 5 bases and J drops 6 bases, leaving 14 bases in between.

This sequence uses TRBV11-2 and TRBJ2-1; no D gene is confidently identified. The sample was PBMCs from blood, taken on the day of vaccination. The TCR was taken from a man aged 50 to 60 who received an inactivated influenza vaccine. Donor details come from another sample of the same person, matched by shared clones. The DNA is TGTGCCAGCAGCACCCTACTGACGGGCAATGAGCAGTTCTTC. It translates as CASSTLLTGNEQFF.